What follows describes a single T cell receptor (beta chain). Libraries were prepared by immunoSEQ multiplex PCR; TCRdb keeps only in-frame clonotypes and omits some of them. The repertoire has 53,000 or so clones, approximately 90% of them found once; the top ten carry 3.1%. The data are from a study of blood T cell repertoires in COVID-19. Across the study: COVID-19 samples, acute and convalescent, were from the United States, Italy and Spain.

The receptor was derived from a human donor in a cohort sampled during active COVID-19. The specimen was peripheral blood.

CDR3 DNA sequence: TGTGCCAGCAGCCTAGACTTATATCTAGCGGGGACCTCCCGAAGAGATGAGCAGTTCTTC. It codes for CASSLDLYLAGTSRRDEQFF. J is TRBJ2-1 and V is TRBV5-8, with TRBD2 identical over 9 bases. Germline lookup yields CDR1 SGHTS and CDR2 YDEGEE. This CDR3 spans 20 amino acids. V gave up 4 bases and J gave up 8 bases; unmatched junction bases: 25.